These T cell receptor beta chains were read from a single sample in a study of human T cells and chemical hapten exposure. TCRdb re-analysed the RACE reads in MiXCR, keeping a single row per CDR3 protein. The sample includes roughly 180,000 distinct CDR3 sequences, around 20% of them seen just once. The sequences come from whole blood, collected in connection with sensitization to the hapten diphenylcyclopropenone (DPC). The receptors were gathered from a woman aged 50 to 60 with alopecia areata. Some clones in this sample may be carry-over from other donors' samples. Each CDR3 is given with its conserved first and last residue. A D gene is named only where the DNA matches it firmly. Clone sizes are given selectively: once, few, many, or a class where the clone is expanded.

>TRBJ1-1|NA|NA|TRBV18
TGTGCCAGCACGGGTTTTGGCACTGAAGCTTTCTTT
CASTGFGTEAFF
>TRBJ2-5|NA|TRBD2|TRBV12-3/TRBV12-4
TGTGCCAGCAGTACCTCTAGCGGGAGGGCTTGGACCCAGTACTTC
CASSTSSGRAWTQYF
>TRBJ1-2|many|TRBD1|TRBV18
TGTGCCAGCTCACCACAGGGGGCATATGGCTACACCTTC
CASSPQGAYGYTF
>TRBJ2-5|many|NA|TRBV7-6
TGTGCCAGCAGCGTCAACAGGGCCGGAGAGACCCAGTACTTC
CASSVNRAGETQYF
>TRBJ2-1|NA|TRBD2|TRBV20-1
TGCAGTGCTAAAACCGGGACTAGCGGGGCGAATGAGCAGTTCTTC
CSAKTGTSGANEQFF
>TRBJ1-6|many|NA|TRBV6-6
TGTGCCAGCAGCCTCGTATTTACACCCCTCCACTTT
CASSLVFTPLHF
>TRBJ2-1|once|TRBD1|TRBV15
TGTGCCACCAGCAGTGGACAGGGTATCGAAAATGAGCAGTTCTTC
CATSSGQGIENEQFF
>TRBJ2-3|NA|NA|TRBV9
TGTGCCAGCAGCGTAGGTTCGGGCACGGCGGCAACAGATACGCAGTATTTT
CASSVGSGTAATDTQYF
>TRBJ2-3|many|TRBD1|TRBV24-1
TGTGCCACCACGCCGGAGAATGGGGACAGACGAAGCACAGATACGCAGTATTTT
CATTPENGDRRSTDTQYF
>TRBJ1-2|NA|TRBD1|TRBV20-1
TGCAGTGCTCCTACCGGGACAGGGGCGGGTTATGGCTACACCTTC
CSAPTGTGAGYGYTF
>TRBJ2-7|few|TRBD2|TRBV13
TGTGCCAGCAGGAGAGAGGCCGTCTGGGAGGGCGAGCAGTACTTC
CASRREAVWEGEQYF
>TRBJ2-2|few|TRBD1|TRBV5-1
TGCGCCAGCAGCCTCTCGGGAAGCAGGGGGACGAACACCGGGGAGCTGTTTTTT
CASSLSGSRGTNTGELFF
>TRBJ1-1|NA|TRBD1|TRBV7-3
TGTGCCAGCAGCCGAGGACAGGGTGAAGCTTTCTTT
CASSRGQGEAFF
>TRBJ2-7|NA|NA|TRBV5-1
TGCGCCAGCAGCTTGGGGACAGCCTCCTACGAGCAGTACTTC
CASSLGTASYEQYF
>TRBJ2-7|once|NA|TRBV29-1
TGCAGCGTTGCCGAGGACTACGAGCAGTACTTC
CSVAEDYEQYF
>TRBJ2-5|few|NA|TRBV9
TGTGCCAGCAGCTCAAACCCGTACCAAGAGACCCAGTACTTC
CASSSNPYQETQYF